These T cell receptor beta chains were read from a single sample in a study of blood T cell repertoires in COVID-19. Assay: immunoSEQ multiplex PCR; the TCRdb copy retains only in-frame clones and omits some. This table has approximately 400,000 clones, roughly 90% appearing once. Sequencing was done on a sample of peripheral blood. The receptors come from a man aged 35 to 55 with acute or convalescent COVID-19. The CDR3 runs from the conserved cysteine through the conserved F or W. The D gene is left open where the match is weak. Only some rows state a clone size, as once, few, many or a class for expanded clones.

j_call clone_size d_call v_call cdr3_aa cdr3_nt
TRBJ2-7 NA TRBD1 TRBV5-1 CASSSQGDAYEQYF TGCGCCAGCAGTTCACAGGGGGACGCCTACGAGCAGTACTTC
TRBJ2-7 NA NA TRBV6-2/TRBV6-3 CASSYGPGSAGKQYF TGTGCCAGCAGTTATGGACCGGGCTCGGCGGGTAAGCAGTACTTC
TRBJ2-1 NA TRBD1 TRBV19 CASSTIYRDSPYNEQFF TGTGCCAGTAGTACAATCTACCGGGACAGCCCTTACAATGAGCAGTTCTTC
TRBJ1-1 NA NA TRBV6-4 CASSPGDGTEAFF TGTGCCAGCAGCCCAGGGGATGGCACTGAAGCTTTCTTT
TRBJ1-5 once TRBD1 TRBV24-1 CATSGLAPDRGPSNQPQHF TGTGCCACCAGTGGTTTGGCCCCAGACAGGGGACCTAGCAATCAGCCCCAGCATTTT
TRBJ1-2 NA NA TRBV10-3 CAISEVTERSNYGYTF TGTGCCATCAGTGAGGTAACAGAACGCTCTAACTATGGCTACACCTTC
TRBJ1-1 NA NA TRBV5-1 CASSRTDPRNTEAFF TGCGCCAGCAGCAGGACAGACCCTAGGAACACTGAAGCTTTCTTT
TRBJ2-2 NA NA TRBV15 CATSRDQTGTGELFF TGTGCCACCAGCAGAGACCAGACGGGTACCGGGGAGCTGTTTTTT
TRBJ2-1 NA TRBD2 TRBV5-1 CASSLGVAGEIYNEQFF TGCGCCAGCAGCTTGGGAGTAGCGGGAGAGATTTACAATGAGCAGTTCTTC
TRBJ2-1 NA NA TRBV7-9 CASSVGRGDNEQFF TGTGCCAGCAGTGTCGGGAGAGGGGACAATGAGCAGTTCTTC
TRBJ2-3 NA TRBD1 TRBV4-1 CASSPRQGPFTLGTDTQYF TGCGCCAGCAGCCCTCGACAGGGCCCTTTTACTCTTGGCACAGATACGCAGTATTTT
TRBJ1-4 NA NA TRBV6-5 CASNEGATNEKLFF TGTGCCAGCAACGAGGGAGCAACTAATGAAAAACTGTTTTTT
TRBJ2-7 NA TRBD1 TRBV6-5 CASSLTGTVREQYF TGTGCCAGCAGTTTGACCGGGACAGTCCGGGAGCAGTACTTC
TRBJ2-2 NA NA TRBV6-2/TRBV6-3 CASSGENSGPGELFF TGTGCCAGCAGTGGCGAGAACAGCGGGCCCGGGGAGCTGTTTTTT
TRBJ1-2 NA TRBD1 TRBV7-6 CASSAYRGQNYGYTF TGTGCCAGCAGCGCTTACAGGGGGCAAAACTATGGCTACACCTTC
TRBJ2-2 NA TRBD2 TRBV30 CAWSVMWEGRTGELFF TGTGCCTGGAGTGTAATGTGGGAGGGCCGCACCGGGGAGCTGTTTTTT
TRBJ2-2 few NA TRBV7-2 CASTRGGRTGELFF TGTGCCAGCACGAGGGGAGGACGCACCGGGGAGCTGTTTTTT
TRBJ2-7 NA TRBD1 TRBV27 CASSLWGQGSISYEQYF TGTGCCAGCAGTTTATGGGGACAGGGGTCGATCTCCTACGAGCAGTACTTC
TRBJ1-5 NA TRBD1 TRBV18 CASSPRIRDRGNQPQHF TGTGCCAGCTCACCACGTATCCGGGACAGGGGCAATCAGCCCCAGCATTTT